A selection of T cell receptor beta chains follows, all from one sample in a study of T cells after yellow fever vaccination. TCRdb fed the 5' RACE reads into MiXCR, producing one record per CDR3 protein. Of roughly 110,000 distinct CDR3 sequences in the sample, around 8% are singletons; the top ten hold around 25%. Sequences were derived from CD8+ T cells sorted from PBMCs, sampled 45 days after the yellow fever booster vaccination. Every receptor here comes from a man aged 25 to 40 who received the YFV17D yellow fever vaccine. Both conserved end residues are part of each CDR3. Fields, in order: J gene, V gene, D gene, clone size, CDR3 DNA, CDR3 protein. A D gene is named only where the DNA matches it firmly. The listing skips clone size in some rows; elsewhere it reads once, few, many or a size class.

J: TRBJ2-7
V: TRBV7-9
D: TRBD1
size: .
DNA: TGTGCCAGCAGCTTATTGGTGACAGGGCCTTTTGACGAGCAGTACTTC
CDR3: CASSLLVTGPFDEQYF

J: TRBJ2-1
V: TRBV12-3/TRBV12-4
D: .
size: many
DNA: TGTGCCAGCAGGGGGAGTATGGGAGCGACAACTTGGGATGAGCAGTTCTTC
CDR3: CASRGSMGATTWDEQFF

J: TRBJ1-6
V: TRBV21-1
D: .
size: .
DNA: TGTGCCAGCAATGGACAGGGGCCCCAAAAGGCCCTCCACTTT
CDR3: CASNGQGPQKALHF

J: TRBJ2-1
V: TRBV27
D: TRBD1
size: many
DNA: TGTGCCAGCACAGGGGGCAGGGAGCAGTTCTTC
CDR3: CASTGGREQFF

J: TRBJ2-7
V: TRBV20-1
D: TRBD1
size: many
DNA: TGCAGTGCTTACAACCAGGAGACAGGGCTTAAAGAGCAGTACTTC
CDR3: CSAYNQETGLKEQYF

J: TRBJ2-1
V: TRBV20-1
D: .
size: few
DNA: TGCAGTGCTAGGTTCGGGAATGAGCAGTTCTTC
CDR3: CSARFGNEQFF

J: TRBJ2-7
V: TRBV11-2
D: TRBD2
size: many
DNA: TGTGCCAGCAGCGCCGGGACTACCCTCTCCTACGAGCAGTACTTC
CDR3: CASSAGTTLSYEQYF

J: TRBJ2-1
V: TRBV9
D: TRBD1
size: many
DNA: TGTGCCAGCAGCCCACCCTCAGGGGGCTCCTACAATGAGCAGTTCTTC
CDR3: CASSPPSGGSYNEQFF

J: TRBJ2-2
V: TRBV2
D: .
size: .
DNA: TGTGCCCGGGGGACCAATAACACCGGGGAGCTGTTTTTT
CDR3: CARGTNNTGELFF

J: TRBJ2-1
V: TRBV6-2/TRBV6-3
D: .
size: many
DNA: TGTGCCAGCAGTTTAACTAATCCTAATGAGCAGTTCTTC
CDR3: CASSLTNPNEQFF

J: TRBJ2-1
V: TRBV5-1
D: .
size: .
DNA: TGCGCCAGCAGCTTGGCCGATGGGCACAATGAGCAGTTCTTC
CDR3: CASSLADGHNEQFF

J: TRBJ2-1
V: TRBV3-1
D: .
size: few
DNA: TGTGCCAGCAGCCAAGGGGGTAGTAGGAATGAGCAGTTCTTC
CDR3: CASSQGGSRNEQFF

J: TRBJ2-1
V: TRBV5-4
D: TRBD2
size: few
DNA: TGTGCCAAAGGGACTAGCGGGGGGGACAATGAGCAGTTCTTC
CDR3: CAKGTSGGDNEQFF

J: TRBJ2-3
V: TRBV7-3
D: TRBD2
size: many
DNA: TGTGCCAGCAGCCAAGGCGGGAGCTCGAACACAGATACGCAGTATTTT
CDR3: CASSQGGSSNTDTQYF

J: TRBJ2-1
V: TRBV30
D: TRBD1
size: many
DNA: TGTGCCTTGGAACGCCGGGACAGCTACAATGAGCAGTTCTTC
CDR3: CALERRDSYNEQFF

J: TRBJ2-3
V: TRBV21-1
D: .
size: many
DNA: TGTGCCGCGTCCAGGGGGGCCGATCGCACAGATACGCAGTATTTT
CDR3: CAASRGADRTDTQYF

J: TRBJ2-5
V: TRBV27
D: TRBD2
size: few
DNA: TGTGCCAGCAGTTTAACCGGGACTAGCGTCAGAGAGACCCAGTACTTC
CDR3: CASSLTGTSVRETQYF

J: TRBJ1-5
V: TRBV4-1
D: .
size: .
DNA: TGCACCAGCAGCCAAGATTCCGGGGACGGCAGTCAGCCCCAGCATTTT
CDR3: CTSSQDSGDGSQPQHF

J: TRBJ2-1
V: TRBV20-1
D: TRBD2
size: few
DNA: TGCAGTGCTAGAGTCTCGGGACTAGCGGGAGTTGAGCAGTTCTTC
CDR3: CSARVSGLAGVEQFF

J: TRBJ2-1
V: TRBV10-3
D: .
size: many
DNA: TGTGCCATCAGTGATTCTGAGACAGGTAGCTCCTACAATGAGCAGTTCTTC
CDR3: CAISDSETGSSYNEQFF

J: TRBJ2-1
V: TRBV9
D: TRBD2
size: many
DNA: TGTGCCAGCAGCGTGACTAGCCAATTTGCCAATGAGCAGTTCTTC
CDR3: CASSVTSQFANEQFF

J: TRBJ2-1
V: TRBV7-6
D: .
size: many
DNA: TGTGCCAGCAGCTTAGATTGGGGCGATGAGCAGTTCTTC
CDR3: CASSLDWGDEQFF

J: TRBJ2-1
V: TRBV10-2
D: TRBD2
size: many
DNA: TGCGCCAGCAGCGGTATAGCGGGAGGCTACAATGAGCAGTTCTTC
CDR3: CASSGIAGGYNEQFF

J: TRBJ2-7
V: TRBV7-9
D: TRBD1
size: many
DNA: TGTGCCAGCAGCCTCCGGGACAGAGAGAGCTACGAGCAGTACTTC
CDR3: CASSLRDRESYEQYF

J: TRBJ2-1
V: TRBV2
D: .
size: many
DNA: TGTGCCAGCAGTCCCCCAATTGGTGAGCAGTTCTTC
CDR3: CASSPPIGEQFF

J: TRBJ2-1
V: TRBV29-1
D: TRBD1
size: many
DNA: TGCAGCGTTGAATTGGCAGGGGGCATCGACAATGAGCAGTTCTTC
CDR3: CSVELAGGIDNEQFF

J: TRBJ2-7
V: TRBV6-2/TRBV6-3
D: TRBD1
size: many
DNA: TGTGCCAGCAGTTACTCAGAGGGGGACAGACCAGACGAGCAGTACTTC
CDR3: CASSYSEGDRPDEQYF

J: TRBJ2-1
V: TRBV7-2
D: TRBD2
size: few
DNA: TGTGCCAGCAGCTGGGGAGCGGGAGTAGTTTCCAATGAGCAGTTCTTC
CDR3: CASSWGAGVVSNEQFF